This passage covers 13 T cell receptor beta chains from one sample sequenced in a study of cytomegalovirus exposure and HLA in healthy donors (dated 2017 in TCRdb). Libraries were prepared through the immunoSEQ multiplex PCR assay. The multiplex PCR relied on a mix of 60 forward primers for TCR Vbeta segments and 13 reverse primers for TCR Jbeta segments. In TCRdb, the immuneACCESS table is reduced to in-frame sequences with V and J assigned. These tables do not hold every clone; where another copy was compared, an unresolved V gene accounts for under half, and the others remain unexplained. The sample table gives 150,000 or so clones. The leading ten clones occupy about 1.2% of the sample. The specimen was PBMCs. Source of these receptors: a woman aged 55 to 70 in good health and CMV-seronegative.

The V call is TRBV9, the J call TRBJ1-2; no reliable D call. The CDR3 spans 15 residues. The V end lost 0 bases, the J end lost 8 bases, and 17 bases lay between the germline ends. Per germline, CDR1 SGDLS and CDR2 YYNGEE. The CDR3: CASSVDRREREGYTF. The CDR3 DNA follows: TGTGCCAGCAGCGTAGATCGGAGGGAAAGAGAGGGCTACACCTTC. Full variable domain (missing parts from reference TRBV9 and TRBJ1-2): DSGVTQTPKHLITATGQRVTLRCSPRSGDLSVYWYQQSLDQGLQFLIQYYNGEERAKGNILERFSAQQFPDLHSELNLSSLELGDSALYFCASSVDRREREGYTFGSGTRLTVV.

The CDR3 DNA sequence: TGTGCCAGCAGCTTAGAGACAGGGGGCTACGAGCAGTACTTC. Translated, it gives CASSLETGGYEQYF. The chain joins TRBV11-2 to TRBJ2-7, with 9 bases matching TRBD1. V was pared by 0 bases and J by 3 bases, with 0 bases of the junction left unmatched. The CDR3 covers 14 residues. Germline-derived CDR1 and CDR2 are SGHAT and FQNNGV.

The chain carries TRBV4-1 and TRBJ1-5; D perhaps matches TRBD1 (5 bases). The V end lost 2 bases, the J end lost 0 bases, and 8 bases lay between the germline ends. The CDR3 has 15 amino acids. CDR1 is MGHRA, CDR2 YSYEKL, per germline. The CDR3 loop is CASSQRQNSNQPQHF. CDR3 nucleotides: TGCGCCAGCAGCCAACGACAGAATAGCAATCAGCCCCAGCATTTT.

The rearrangement joins TRBV7-2 to TRBJ2-1, with D possibly matching TRBD1 (5 bases). Trimming took off 1 base at V and 7 bases at J, with 8 bases between the two ends. CDR1 and CDR2 from the germline V gene are SGHTA and FQGNSA. This CDR3 region has 13 residues. CDR3 coding DNA: TGTGCCAGCAGCTTAGAGGCAGGGAATGAGCAGTTCTTC. Protein product: CASSLEAGNEQFF. Full variable domain (remainder filled in from reference TRBV7-2 and TRBJ2-1): GAGVSQSPSNKVTEKGKDVELRCDPISGHTALYWYRQSLGQGLEFLIYFQGNSAPDKSGLPSDRFSAERTGGSVSTLTIQRTQQEDSAVYLCASSLEAGNEQFFGPGTRLTVL.

V usage is TRBV10-3 and J usage is TRBJ2-1; TRBD1 agrees at 7 bases. This CDR3 comprises 13 residues. Germline lookup yields CDR1 ENHRY and CDR2 SYGVKD. With V trimmed by 4 bases and J by 7 bases, 4 bases remained unmatched. CDR3 loop: CAISGETGNEQFF. CDR3 bases: TGTGCCATCAGTGGGGAGACAGGGAATGAGCAGTTCTTC.

Here the CDR3 DNA reads TGCGCCAGCAGCTTGTGGCCAGGAGGGACCTACGAGCAGTACTTC. Translated: CASSLWPGGTYEQYF. V is TRBV5-1 and J is TRBJ2-7; the D gene is possibly TRBD2 (6 bases). Germline CDR1 SGHRS, CDR2 YFSETQ. V lost 1 base and J 2 bases, leaving 13 bases between the germline ends. The CDR3 is made up of 15 amino acids.

The V call is TRBV7-9, the J call TRBJ1-1, with no clear D. Between the trimmed V and J ends, which lost 1 base and 1 base, there was a span of 7 bases. CDR1 is SEHNR, CDR2 FQNEAQ, per germline (reference sequence). The CDR3 sequence is 14 residues long. CDR3 nucleotide sequence: TGTGCCAGCAGCTTAGGTTCATGGAACACTGAAGCTTTCTTT. Translated: CASSLGSWNTEAFF. Complete variable domain (other parts from reference TRBV7-9 and TRBJ1-1): DTGVSQNPRHKITKRGQNVTFRCDPISEHNRLYWYRQTLGQGPEFLTYFQNEAQLEKSRLLSDRFSAERPKGSFSTLEIQRTEQGDSAMYLCASSLGSWNTEAFFGQGTRLTVV.

This chain uses TRBV29-1 with TRBJ2-2; TRBD1 matches 9 bases. CDR3 length: 17 amino acids. Per the germline V gene, CDR1 is SQVTM and CDR2 is ANQGSEA. Losses at the gene ends were 6 bases for V and 5 bases for J; bases not matched to a gene: 16. Here the CDR3 reads CSVRHDRGNMGTGELFF. CDR3 nucleotides: TGCAGCGTAAGACACGACAGGGGGAATATGGGGACCGGGGAGCTGTTTTTT.

This chain connects TRBV4-1 to TRBJ1-2, with D perhaps matching TRBD1 (6 bases). CDR3 size: 15 residues. With 4 bases removed from V and 7 bases from J, the gap between germline ends came to 19 bases. Germline CDR1 is MGHRA and CDR2 is YSYEKL. This CDR3 is CASSPREGDHTGYTF. The CDR3 region has the DNA TGCGCCAGCAGCCCCCGAGAGGGGGACCATACTGGCTACACCTTC.

The chain links TRBV5-1 to TRBJ1-1, with D possibly TRBD1 on 5 matching bases. Germline CDR1 SGHRS, CDR2 YFSETQ. The CDR3 loop spans 14 amino acids. Trimming cost V 0 bases and J 1 base, with 7 bases left between them. This CDR3 reads CASSLGGQNTEAFF. The DNA of the CDR3 is TGCGCCAGCAGCTTGGGTGGACAGAACACTGAAGCTTTCTTT.

The DNA for the CDR3 is TGTGCCATCAGAGACAGCGGTACAGGGTCTGGAAACACCATATATTTT. Its protein is CAIRDSGTGSGNTIYF. This chain uses TRBV10-3 with TRBJ1-3; perhaps TRBD1 as D (6 bases). Trimming cost V 6 bases and J 1 base, with 16 bases left between them. This CDR3 is 16 amino acids long. The germline CDR1 and CDR2 sequences are ENHRY and SYGVKD.

The V gene is TRBV19, the J gene TRBJ2-3; 11 bases align to TRBD2. The germline CDR1 and CDR2 sequences are LNHDA and SQIVND (reference sequence). CDR3 size: 18 residues. The J segment lost 2 bases and the V segment lost 3 bases, leaving 10 bases of the junction unmatched. The CDR3 region is CASSIGPTSGTITDTQYF. The CDR3 DNA reads TGTGCCAGTAGTATTGGCCCGACTAGCGGGACGATCACAGATACGCAGTATTTT. Complete variable domain (other parts from reference TRBV19 and TRBJ2-3): DGGITQSPKYLFRKEGQNVTLSCEQNLNHDAMYWYRQDPGQGLRLIYYSQIVNDFQKGDIAEGYSVSREKKESFPLTVTSAQKNPTAFYLCASSIGPTSGTITDTQYFGPGTRLTVL.

This rearrangement joins TRBV7-6 to TRBJ1-1; perhaps TRBD1 as D (5 bases). Deletions cut 4 bases from V and 0 bases from J, with 9 bases between. Per germline, CDR1 SGHVS and CDR2 FNYEAQ. The CDR3 contains 14 residues. The DNA of the CDR3 is TGTGCCAGCAGCTCCCGGGGGTTGAACACTGAAGCTTTCTTT. As protein: CASSSRGLNTEAFF.